This TCR beta chain originates from a study of blood T cell repertoires in COVID-19. Study-level information: The cDNA or gDNA used as material had been derived from T cells, B-cell-depleted T cells, or PBMCs.

Here immunoSEQ multiplex PCR was the method, and the copy in TCRdb shows in-frame clones only, minus some. The data show 250,000 to 300,000 clones, with around 90% seen just once and roughly 2.2% held by the top ten. Recruited during active infection, patients (from Seattle) were subsequently followed longitudinally. The germline V gene encodes CDR1 SGDLS and CDR2 YYNGEE. Trimming took off 8 bases at V and 1 base at J, with 21 bases between the two ends. The CDR3 covers 16 residues. The sample was peripheral blood. This TCR was recovered from an older woman with COVID-19, enrolled during active disease. This rearrangement joins TRBV9 to TRBJ1-2; possible D gene TRBD1, 6 bases. CDR3: CASGDQEDSNNYGYTF. The CDR3 DNA reads TGTGCCAGTGGAGATCAAGAGGACAGCAATAACTATGGCTACACCTTC.